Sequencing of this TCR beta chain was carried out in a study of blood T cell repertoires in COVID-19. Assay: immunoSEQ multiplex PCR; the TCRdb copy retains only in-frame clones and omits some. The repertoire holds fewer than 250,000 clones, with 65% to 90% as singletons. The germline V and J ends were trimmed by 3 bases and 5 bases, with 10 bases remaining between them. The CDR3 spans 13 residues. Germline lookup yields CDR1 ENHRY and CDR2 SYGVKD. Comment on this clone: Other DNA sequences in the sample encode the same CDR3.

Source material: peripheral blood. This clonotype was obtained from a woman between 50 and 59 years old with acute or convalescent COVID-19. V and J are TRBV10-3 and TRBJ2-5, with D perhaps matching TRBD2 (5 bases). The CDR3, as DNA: TGTGCCATCAGTGATCCGGGGAGCGAGACCCAGTACTTC. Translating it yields CAISDPGSETQYF.